This TCR beta chain was identified in a study of cytotoxic CD8 clonotypes in ibrutinib-treated CLL. Across the whole study: Among responders, approximately 24 were partial and 2 complete; after median around 68 months, around 15 stayed remitted and around twelve progressed.

The targeted sequencing depth was 1 in 200,000 to 1 in 1 million T cells. Produced via immunoSEQ multiplex PCR; TCRdb's table is partial and in-frame only. The repertoire holds about 120,000 clones, with about 53% as singletons. From germline, CDR1 is SQVTM and CDR2 ANQGSEA. V was pared by 4 bases and J by 1 base, with 7 bases between. The CDR3 is 12 residues long. Concerning this clone itself: The antigen is not known.

Points from the study as a whole: Clonality correlated strongly with circulating CD8+ T cells and exceeded age-matched healthy donors at baseline.

The V and J genes are TRBV29-1 and TRBJ1-1; D perhaps matches TRBD1 (5 bases). The material sequenced was PBMCs, taken after 24 months of ibrutinib treatment. The TCR was taken from a human donor with chronic lymphocytic leukemia. The CDR3 loop is CSVGGRNTEAFF. DNA for the CDR3: TGCAGCGTTGGGGGGAGGAACACTGAAGCTTTCTTT.